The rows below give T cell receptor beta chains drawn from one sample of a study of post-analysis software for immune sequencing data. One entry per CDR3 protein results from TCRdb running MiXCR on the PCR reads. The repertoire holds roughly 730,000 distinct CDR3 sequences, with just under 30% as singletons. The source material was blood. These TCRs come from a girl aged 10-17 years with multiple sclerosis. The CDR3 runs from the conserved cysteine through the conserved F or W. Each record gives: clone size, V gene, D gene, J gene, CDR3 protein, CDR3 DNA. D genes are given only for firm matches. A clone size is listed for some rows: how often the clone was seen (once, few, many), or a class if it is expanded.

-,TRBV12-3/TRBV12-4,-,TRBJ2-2,CASTLIAVTGELFF,TGTGCCAGCACCCTTATTGCGGTCACCGGGGAGCTGTTTTTT
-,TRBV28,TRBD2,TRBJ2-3,CASSFRTSGQGDTQYF,TGTGCCAGCAGTTTCAGGACTAGCGGGCAGGGAGATACGCAGTATTTT
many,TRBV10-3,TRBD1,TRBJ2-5,CAISGGTGNRYQETQYF,TGTGCCATCAGTGGGGGGACAGGGAACAGGTACCAAGAGACCCAGTACTTC
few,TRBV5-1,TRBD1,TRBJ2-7,CASTDPGQEGDEQYF,TGCGCCAGCACCGACCCGGGACAGGAGGGCGACGAGCAGTACTTC
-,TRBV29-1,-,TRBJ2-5,CSVEDPRAPLRETQYF,TGCAGCGTTGAAGACCCCCGGGCCCCCCTACGAGAGACCCAGTACTTC
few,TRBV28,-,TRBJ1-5,CASSFQRTGRNQPQHF,TGTGCCAGCAGTTTCCAGAGAACAGGGCGCAATCAGCCCCAGCATTTT
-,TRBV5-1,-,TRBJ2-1,CASSLAELGNEQFF,TGCGCCAGCAGCTTGGCCGAATTGGGCAATGAGCAGTTCTTC
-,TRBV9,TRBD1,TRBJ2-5,CASSADRAQETQYF,TGTGCCAGCAGCGCGGACAGGGCGCAAGAGACCCAGTACTTC
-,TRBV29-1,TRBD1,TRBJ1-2,CSALWTGAPNYGYTF,TGCAGCGCCCTATGGACAGGGGCACCCAACTATGGCTACACCTTC
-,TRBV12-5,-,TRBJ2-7,CASGGIRGSSYNEQYF,TGTGCTAGTGGAGGGATCAGGGGAAGCTCCTACAATGAGCAGTACTTC
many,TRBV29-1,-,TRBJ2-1,CSGGEQFF,TGCAGCGGGGGTGAGCAGTTCTTC
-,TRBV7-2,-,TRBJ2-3,CASSLQGAGRLRTQYF,TGTGCCAGCAGCTTACAGGGGGCCGGGAGGCTGCGGACGCAGTATTTT
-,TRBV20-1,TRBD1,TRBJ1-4,CSAGRTGGNEKLFF,TGCAGTGCGGGACGGACAGGGGGCAATGAAAAACTGTTTTTT
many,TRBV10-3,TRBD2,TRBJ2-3,CAISEVREGDTQYF,TGTGCCATCAGTGAGGTTCGGGAGGGAGATACGCAGTATTTT
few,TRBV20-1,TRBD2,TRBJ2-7,CSALLAGAVEQYF,TGCAGTGCTCTACTAGCGGGAGCTGTCGAGCAGTACTTC
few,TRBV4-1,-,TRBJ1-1,CATRGPLMNTEAFF,TGCGCCACCCGAGGACCTCTCATGAACACTGAAGCTTTCTTT
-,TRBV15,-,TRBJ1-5,CATSRGTVRPPQHF,TGTGCCACCAGCAGAGGGACGGTTCGTCCGCCCCAGCATTTT
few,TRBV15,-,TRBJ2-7,CATSRDMGSHYEQYF,TGTGCCACCAGCAGAGACATGGGGTCTCACTACGAGCAGTACTTC
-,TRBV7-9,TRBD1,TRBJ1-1,CASRQQGAEAFF,TGTGCCAGCAGACAACAGGGGGCTGAAGCTTTCTTT
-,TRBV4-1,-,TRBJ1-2,CASSQGVALGYTF,TGCGCCAGCAGCCAAGGGGTCGCTCTTGGCTACACCTTC
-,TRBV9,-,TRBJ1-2,CASSVLRGRGYTF,TGTGCCAGCAGCGTATTAAGGGGTCGCGGCTACACCTTC
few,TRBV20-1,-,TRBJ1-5,CSAVPGRGVNQPQHF,TGCAGTGCAGTACCGGGCCGGGGGGTCAATCAGCCCCAGCATTTT
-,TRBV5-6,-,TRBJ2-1,CASSYRNPSYNEQFF,TGTGCCAGCAGTTATAGGAATCCGTCCTACAATGAGCAGTTCTTC
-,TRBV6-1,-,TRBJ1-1,CASKSRGLNTEAFF,TGTGCCAGCAAGTCGAGGGGCCTGAACACTGAAGCTTTCTTT
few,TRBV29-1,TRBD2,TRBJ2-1,CSVGRGGTSYNEQFF,TGCAGCGTTGGAAGAGGGGGGACTAGCTACAATGAGCAGTTCTTC
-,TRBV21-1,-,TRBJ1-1,CASSKDVNTEAFF,TGTGCCAGCAGCAAAGACGTGAACACTGAAGCTTTCTTT
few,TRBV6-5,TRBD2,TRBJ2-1,CASSFPTSGGADGYNEQFF,TGTGCCAGCAGTTTCCCAACTAGCGGGGGGGCGGATGGGTACAATGAGCAGTTCTTC
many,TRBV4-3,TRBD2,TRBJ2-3,CASSQALAGGPGTDTQYF,TGCGCCAGCAGCCAAGCACTAGCGGGAGGGCCCGGCACAGATACGCAGTATTTT
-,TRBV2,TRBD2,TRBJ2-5,CASSEASTSGSFKTQYF,TGTGCCAGCAGTGAAGCGTCGACTAGCGGGAGCTTTAAGACCCAGTACTTC